This entry lists 5 T cell receptor beta chains sequenced from one sample in a study of blood T cell repertoires in COVID-19. The assay was immunoSEQ multiplex PCR, and TCRdb's table has in-frame clones only and misses some. The repertoire holds over 250,000 clones, with around 80% as singletons. Specimen: PBMCs or T cells enriched from blood (not recorded which). The receptors derive from a man aged 40-49 years who had been exposed to COVID-19.

This clone was picked up one time. The gene calls are TRBV5-1 and TRBJ1-1; a weak D match, TRBD1 (5 bases). Trimming cost V 4 bases and J 5 bases, with 15 bases left between them. The germline V gene encodes CDR1 SGHRS and CDR2 YFSETQ. CDR3 length equals 14 residues. The CDR3, as DNA: TGCGCCAGCAGCCTAGCGAGGGGTTGGACTGAAGCTTTCTTT. Amino acids: CASSLARGWTEAFF.

The V and J genes are TRBV19 and TRBJ2-7; the D gene is possibly TRBD2 (6 bases). The CDR3 consists of 16 residues. Germline V gives CDR1 LNHDA, CDR2 SQIVND (reference sequence). V lost 5 bases and J lost 1, with 18 bases in between. The DNA for the CDR3 is TGTGCCAGTAGTTTAAGCGGGCGGGTACCTTCCTACGAGCAGTACTTC. This encodes CASSLSGRVPSYEQYF.

This rearrangement joins TRBV7-9 to TRBJ2-2, with D perhaps TRBD1 (5 bases). Trimming cost V 5 bases and J 4 bases, with 11 bases left between them. This CDR3 has 14 amino acids. Germline V gene data show CDR1 as SEHNR and CDR2 as FQNEAQ (reference sequence). CDR3 DNA sequence: TGTGCCAGCAGCCAAGACAGCCTCACCGGGGAGCTGTTTTTT. As protein: CASSQDSLTGELFF.

V gene TRBV3-1 (or the pseudogene TRBV3-2) combines with J gene TRBJ2-3; the match to TRBD2 covers 8 bases. In germline, CDR1 is LGHDT, CDR2 YNNKEL (reference sequence). V dropped 7 bases and J dropped 3; count of bases not matched to a gene: 6. The CDR3 has 14 amino acids. The CDR3 DNA reads TGTGCCAGCACGACATTAGCGGGAACAGATACGCAGTATTTT. It yields the protein CASTTLAGTDTQYF.

The chain is built from TRBV9 and TRBJ2-2, with 8 bases matching TRBD1. The CDR3 runs 16 residues. The trim removed 2 bases at V and 2 bases at J, leaving 5 bases unmatched. CDR1 is SGDLS and CDR2 is YYNGEE in the germline V gene. The CDR3 sequence: CASSVSTGANTGELFF. The CDR3 DNA is TGTGCCAGCAGCGTTTCGACAGGGGCTAACACCGGGGAGCTGTTTTTT. Based on the CDR3 plus reference TRBV9 and TRBJ2-2, the full variable domain is DSGVTQTPKHLITATGQRVTLRCSPRSGDLSVYWYQQSLDQGLQFLIQYYNGEERAKGNILERFSAQQFPDLHSELNLSSLELGDSALYFCASSVSTGANTGELFFGEGSRLTVL.